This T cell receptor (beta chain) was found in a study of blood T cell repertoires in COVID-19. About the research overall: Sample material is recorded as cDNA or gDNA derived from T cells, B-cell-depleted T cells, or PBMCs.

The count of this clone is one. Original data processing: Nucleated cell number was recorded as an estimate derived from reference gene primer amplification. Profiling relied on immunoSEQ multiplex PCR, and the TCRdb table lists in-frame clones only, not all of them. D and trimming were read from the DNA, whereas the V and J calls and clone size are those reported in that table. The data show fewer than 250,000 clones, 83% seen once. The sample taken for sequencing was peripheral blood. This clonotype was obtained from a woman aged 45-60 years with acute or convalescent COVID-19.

The CDR3 reads CASSSDRHQPQHF. The CDR3 region has the DNA TGCGCCAGCAGCTCGGACAGGCATCAGCCCCAGCATTTT. This chain connects TRBV5-1 to TRBJ1-5; 7 bases align to TRBD1. The germline V gene encodes CDR1 SGHRS and CDR2 YFSETQ. V lost 3 bases and J lost 5; bases outside the gene matches: 2. This CDR3 spans 13 amino acids.